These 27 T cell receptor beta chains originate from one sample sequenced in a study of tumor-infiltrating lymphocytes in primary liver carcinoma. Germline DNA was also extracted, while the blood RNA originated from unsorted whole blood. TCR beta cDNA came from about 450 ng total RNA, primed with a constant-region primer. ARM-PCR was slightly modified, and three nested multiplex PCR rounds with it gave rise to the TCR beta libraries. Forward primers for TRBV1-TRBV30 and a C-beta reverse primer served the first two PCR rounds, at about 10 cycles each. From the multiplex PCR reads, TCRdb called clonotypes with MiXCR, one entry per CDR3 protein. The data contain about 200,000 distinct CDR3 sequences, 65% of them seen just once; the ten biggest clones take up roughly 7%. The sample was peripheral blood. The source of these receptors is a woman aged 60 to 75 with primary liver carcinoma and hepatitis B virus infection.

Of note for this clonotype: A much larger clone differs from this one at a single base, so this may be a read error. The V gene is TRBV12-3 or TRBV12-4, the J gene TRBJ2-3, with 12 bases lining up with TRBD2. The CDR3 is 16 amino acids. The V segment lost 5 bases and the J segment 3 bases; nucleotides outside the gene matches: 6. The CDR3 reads CASSKGLAGLTDTQYF. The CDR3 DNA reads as TGTGCCAGCAGTAAGGGACTAGCGGGTCTTACAGATACGCAGTATTTT.

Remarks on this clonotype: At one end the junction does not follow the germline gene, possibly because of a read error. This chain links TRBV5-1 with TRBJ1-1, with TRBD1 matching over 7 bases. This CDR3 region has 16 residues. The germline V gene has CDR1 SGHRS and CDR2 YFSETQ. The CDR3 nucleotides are TGCGCCAGCAGCTTGCAGTCAGGGGGTATGAACACAGAAGCTCTCTTT. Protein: CASSLQSGGMNTEALF.

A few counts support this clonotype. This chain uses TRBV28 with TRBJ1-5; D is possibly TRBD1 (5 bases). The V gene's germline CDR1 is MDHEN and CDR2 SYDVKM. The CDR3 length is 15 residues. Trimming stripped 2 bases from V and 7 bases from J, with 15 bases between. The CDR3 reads CASSLGTAFSQPQHF. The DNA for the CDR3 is TGTGCCAGCAGTTTAGGGACTGCCTTTTCCCAGCCCCAGCATTTT. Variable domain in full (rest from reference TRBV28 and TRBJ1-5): DVKVTQSSRYLVKRTGEKVFLECVQDMDHENMFWYRQDPGLGLRLIYFSYDVKMKEKGDIPEGYSVSREKKERFSLILESASTNQTSMYLCASSLGTAFSQPQHFGDGTRLSIL.

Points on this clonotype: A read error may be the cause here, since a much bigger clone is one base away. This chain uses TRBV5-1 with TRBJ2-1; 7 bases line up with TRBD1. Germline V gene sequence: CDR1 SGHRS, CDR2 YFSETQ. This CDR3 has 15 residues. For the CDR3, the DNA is TGCGCCAGCAGCCCGGGGACAGCGGCGGCGGCGGAGCAGCTCTTC. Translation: CASSPGTAAAAEQLF.

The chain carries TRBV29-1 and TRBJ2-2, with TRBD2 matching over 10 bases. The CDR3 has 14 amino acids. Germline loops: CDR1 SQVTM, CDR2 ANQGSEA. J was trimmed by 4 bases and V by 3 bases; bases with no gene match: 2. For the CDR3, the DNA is TGCAGCGTTGATGGGACTAGCGTCACCGGGGAGCTGTTTTTT. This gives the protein CSVDGTSVTGELFF.

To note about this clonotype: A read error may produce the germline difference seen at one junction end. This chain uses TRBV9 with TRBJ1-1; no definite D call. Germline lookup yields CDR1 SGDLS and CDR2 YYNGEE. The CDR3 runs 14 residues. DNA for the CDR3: TGTGCCAGCAGCGTAGACAGTAAGAACACTGAAGCTTTATTT. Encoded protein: CASSVDSKNTEALF. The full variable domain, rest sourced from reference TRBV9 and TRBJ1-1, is DSGVTQTPKHLITATGQRVTLRCSPRSGDLSVYWYQQSLDQGLQFLIQYYNGEERAKGNILERFSAQQFPDLHSELNLSSLELGDSALYFCASSVDSKNTEALFGQGTRLTVV.

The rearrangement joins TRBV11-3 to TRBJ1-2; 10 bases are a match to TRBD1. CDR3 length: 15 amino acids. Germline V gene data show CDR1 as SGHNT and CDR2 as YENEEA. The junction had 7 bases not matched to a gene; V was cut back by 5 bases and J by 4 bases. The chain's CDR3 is CASSLGTGVVYGYTF. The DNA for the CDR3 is TGTGCCAGCAGCCTCGGGACAGGGGTTGTCTATGGCTACACCTTC.

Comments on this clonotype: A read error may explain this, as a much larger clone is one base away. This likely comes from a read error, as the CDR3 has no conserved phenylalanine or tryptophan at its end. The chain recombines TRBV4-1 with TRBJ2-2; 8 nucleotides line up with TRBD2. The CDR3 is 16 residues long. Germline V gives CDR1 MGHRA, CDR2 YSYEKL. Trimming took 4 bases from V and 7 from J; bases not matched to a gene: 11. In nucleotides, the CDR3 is TGCGCCAGCAGCCCTGGGGCGAGCGGGAGCAGCGGGGAGCTGTTTATT. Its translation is CASSPGASGSSGELFI.

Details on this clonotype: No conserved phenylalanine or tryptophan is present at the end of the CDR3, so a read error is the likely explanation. The CDR3 DNA reads TGCAGCGTTGAACAAGTTGGAATGTACAATGAGCAGTTCCTC. The encoded protein is CSVEQVGMYNEQFL. V and J are TRBV29-1 and TRBJ2-1; D call uncertain. The length of the CDR3 is 14 residues. In germline, CDR1 is SQVTM, CDR2 ANQGSEA. Trimming left V 2 bases short and J 4 bases short, with 12 bases between.

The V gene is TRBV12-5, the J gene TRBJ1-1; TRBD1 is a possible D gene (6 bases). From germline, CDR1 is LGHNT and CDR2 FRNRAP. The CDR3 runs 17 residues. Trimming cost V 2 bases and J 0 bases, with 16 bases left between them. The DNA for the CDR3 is TGTGCTAGTGGTTTGACTCTCGCCCGGGACATGAACACTGAAGCTTTCTTT. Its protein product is CASGLTLARDMNTEAFF. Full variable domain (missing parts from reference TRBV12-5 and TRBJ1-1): DARVTQTPRHKVTEMGQEVTMRCQPILGHNTVFWYRQTMMQGLELLAYFRNRAPLDDSGMPKDRFSAEMPDATLATLKIQPSEPRDSAVYFCASGLTLARDMNTEAFFGQGTRLTVV.

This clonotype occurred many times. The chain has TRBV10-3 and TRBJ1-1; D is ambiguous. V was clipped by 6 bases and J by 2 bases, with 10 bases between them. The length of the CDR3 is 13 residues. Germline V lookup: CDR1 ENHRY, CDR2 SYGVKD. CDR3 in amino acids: CAIRTDGNTEAFF. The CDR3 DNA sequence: TGTGCCATCAGAACTGACGGTAACACTGAAGCTTTCTTT.

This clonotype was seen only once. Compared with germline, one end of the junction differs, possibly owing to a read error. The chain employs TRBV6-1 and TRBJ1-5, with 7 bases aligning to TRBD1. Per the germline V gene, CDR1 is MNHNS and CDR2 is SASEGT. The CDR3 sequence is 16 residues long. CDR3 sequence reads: CVSSLQTQGRDQPQHF. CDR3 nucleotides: TGTGTCAGCAGTCTGCAAACACAGGGGAGAGATCAGCCCCAGCATTTC.

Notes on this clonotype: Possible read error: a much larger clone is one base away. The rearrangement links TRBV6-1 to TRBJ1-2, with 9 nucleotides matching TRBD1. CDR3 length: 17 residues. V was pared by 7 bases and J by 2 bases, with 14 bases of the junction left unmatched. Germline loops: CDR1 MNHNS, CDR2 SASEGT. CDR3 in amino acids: CASTRADRGIWNYGYTF. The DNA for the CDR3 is TGTGCCAGCACTCGCGCGGACAGGGGCATTTGGAACTATGGCTACACCTTC.

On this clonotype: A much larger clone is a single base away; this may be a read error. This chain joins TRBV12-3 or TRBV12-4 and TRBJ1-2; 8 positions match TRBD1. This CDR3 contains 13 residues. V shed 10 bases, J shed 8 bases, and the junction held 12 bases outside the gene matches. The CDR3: CAIRPRTGSGYTF. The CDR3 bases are TGTGCCATCAGGCCACGGACAGGGTCAGGCTACACCTTC.

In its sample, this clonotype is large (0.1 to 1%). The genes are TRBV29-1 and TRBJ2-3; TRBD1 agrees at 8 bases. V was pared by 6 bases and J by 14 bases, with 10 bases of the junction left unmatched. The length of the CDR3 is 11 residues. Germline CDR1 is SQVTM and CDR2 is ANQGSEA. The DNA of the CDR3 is TGCAGCGTGGCGGACAGGGAGAGAGTGTATTTT. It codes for CSVADRERVYF.

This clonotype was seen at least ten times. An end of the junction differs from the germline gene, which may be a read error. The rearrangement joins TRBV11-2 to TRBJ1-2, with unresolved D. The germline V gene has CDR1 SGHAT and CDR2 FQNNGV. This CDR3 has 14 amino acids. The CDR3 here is CASSLEGAVYGYTF. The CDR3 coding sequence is TGTGCCAGCAGCCTAGAAGGCGCAGTCTATGGCTACACCTTC.

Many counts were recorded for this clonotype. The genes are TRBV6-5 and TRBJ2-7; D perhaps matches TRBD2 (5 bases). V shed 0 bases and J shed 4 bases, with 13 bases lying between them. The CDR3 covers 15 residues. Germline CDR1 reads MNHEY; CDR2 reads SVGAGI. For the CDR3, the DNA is TGTGCCAGCAGTTACTCGAGTCCTAGCAGGTACGAGCAGTACTTC. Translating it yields CASSYSSPSRYEQYF.

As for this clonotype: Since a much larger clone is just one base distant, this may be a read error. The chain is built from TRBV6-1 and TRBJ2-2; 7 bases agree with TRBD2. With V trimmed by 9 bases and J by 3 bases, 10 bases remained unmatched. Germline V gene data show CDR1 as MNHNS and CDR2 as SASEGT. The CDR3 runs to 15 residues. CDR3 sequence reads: CARSGMLMDTGELFF. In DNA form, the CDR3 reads TGTGCCAGGAGCGGGATGTTGATGGACACCGGGGAGCTGTTTTTT.

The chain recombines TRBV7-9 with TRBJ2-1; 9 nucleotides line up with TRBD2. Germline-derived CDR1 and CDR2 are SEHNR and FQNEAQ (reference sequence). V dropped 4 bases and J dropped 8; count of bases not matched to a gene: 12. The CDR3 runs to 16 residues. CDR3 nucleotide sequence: TGTGCCAGCAGCTCATCGGTAGCGGGAGACTTGGATGAGCAGTTCTTC. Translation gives CASSSSVAGDLDEQFF.

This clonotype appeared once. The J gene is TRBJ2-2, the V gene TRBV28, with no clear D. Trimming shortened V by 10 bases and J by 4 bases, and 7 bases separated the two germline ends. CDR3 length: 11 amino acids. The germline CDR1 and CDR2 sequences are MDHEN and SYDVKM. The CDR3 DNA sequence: TGTGCCACCCTAGGCACCGGGGAGCTGTTTTTT. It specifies CATLGTGELFF.

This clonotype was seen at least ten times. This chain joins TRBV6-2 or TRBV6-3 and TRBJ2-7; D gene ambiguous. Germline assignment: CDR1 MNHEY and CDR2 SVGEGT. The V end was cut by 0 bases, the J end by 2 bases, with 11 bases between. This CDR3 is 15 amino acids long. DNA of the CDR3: TGTGCCAGCAGTTACTCGAGGTTCAGCACCTACGAGCAGTACTTC. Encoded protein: CASSYSRFSTYEQYF.

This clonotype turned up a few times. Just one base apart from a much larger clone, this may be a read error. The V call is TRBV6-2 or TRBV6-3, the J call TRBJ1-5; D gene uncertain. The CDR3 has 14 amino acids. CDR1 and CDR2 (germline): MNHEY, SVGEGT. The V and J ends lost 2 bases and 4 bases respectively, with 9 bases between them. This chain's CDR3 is CASSYGGRNQPQHF. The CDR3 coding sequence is TGTGCCAGCAGTTACGGCGGTAGGAATCAGCCCCAGCATTTT.

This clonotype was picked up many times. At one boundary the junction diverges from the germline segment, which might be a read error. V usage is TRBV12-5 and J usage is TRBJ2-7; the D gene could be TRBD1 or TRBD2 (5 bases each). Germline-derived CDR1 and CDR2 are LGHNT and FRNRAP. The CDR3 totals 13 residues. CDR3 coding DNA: TGTGCCAGTGAGGGGACCGGTTCCTACGAGCAGTACTTC. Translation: CASEGTGSYEQYF.

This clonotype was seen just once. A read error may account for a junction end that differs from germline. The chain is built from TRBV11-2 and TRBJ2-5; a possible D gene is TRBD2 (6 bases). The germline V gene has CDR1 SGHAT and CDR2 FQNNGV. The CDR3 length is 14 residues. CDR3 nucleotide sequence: TGTGTCAGCAGCTTCTACCAATCGGGAGAGACCCAATACTTC. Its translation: CVSSFYQSGETQYF.

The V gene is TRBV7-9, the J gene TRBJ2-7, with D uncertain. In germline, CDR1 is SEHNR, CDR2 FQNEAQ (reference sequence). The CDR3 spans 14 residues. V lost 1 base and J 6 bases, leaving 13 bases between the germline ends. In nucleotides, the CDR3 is TGTGCCAGCAGCTTAGGTGCCAGTATCCGCGAGCAGTACTTC. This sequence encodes CASSLGASIREQYF.

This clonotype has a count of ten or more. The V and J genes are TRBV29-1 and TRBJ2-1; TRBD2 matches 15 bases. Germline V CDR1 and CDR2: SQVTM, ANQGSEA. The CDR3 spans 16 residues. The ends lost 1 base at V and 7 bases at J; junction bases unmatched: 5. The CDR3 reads CSVEGGTSGRWNEQFF. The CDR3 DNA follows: TGCAGCGTTGAAGGTGGGACTAGCGGGAGGTGGAATGAGCAGTTCTTC.

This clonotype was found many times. CDR3 region: CASSQDRRAGYYGYTF. Here the CDR3 DNA reads TGTGCCAGCAGCCAAGATCGTAGGGCAGGATACTATGGCTACACCTTC. This sequence joins TRBV4-2 and TRBJ1-2, with D hard to call. The CDR3 sequence is 16 residues long. The germline V gene encodes CDR1 LGHNA and CDR2 YNFKEQ. Trimming pared 0 bases from V and 3 bases from J, leaving 14 bases between.